This T cell receptor beta chain was captured by sequencing in a study of T cells in Graves' hyperthyroidism and ophthalmopathy. Trimming cost V 6 bases and J 3 bases; bases outside gene matches: 6. Germline V CDR1 and CDR2: MGHDK, SYGVNS. This CDR3 region has 15 residues. Researchers amplified the TCR beta CDR3 regions from RNA transcripts. In the first-round RT-PCR of the TCR CDR3, the HTBI primer set was used. TCRdb reprocessed the multiplex PCR reads via MiXCR and lists one record per CDR3 protein. This table has over 700,000 distinct CDR3 sequences, over 35% appearing once. The chain links TRBV25-1 to TRBJ1-1; 11 nucleotides match TRBD1. The receptor was isolated from a man aged 18 to 35 with Graves' hyperthyroidism. Sequencing was done on a sample of blood. As DNA, the CDR3 is TGTGCCAGCAGGATGGACAGGGGGCTTGACACTGAAGCTTTCTTT. This gives the protein CASRMDRGLDTEAFF.